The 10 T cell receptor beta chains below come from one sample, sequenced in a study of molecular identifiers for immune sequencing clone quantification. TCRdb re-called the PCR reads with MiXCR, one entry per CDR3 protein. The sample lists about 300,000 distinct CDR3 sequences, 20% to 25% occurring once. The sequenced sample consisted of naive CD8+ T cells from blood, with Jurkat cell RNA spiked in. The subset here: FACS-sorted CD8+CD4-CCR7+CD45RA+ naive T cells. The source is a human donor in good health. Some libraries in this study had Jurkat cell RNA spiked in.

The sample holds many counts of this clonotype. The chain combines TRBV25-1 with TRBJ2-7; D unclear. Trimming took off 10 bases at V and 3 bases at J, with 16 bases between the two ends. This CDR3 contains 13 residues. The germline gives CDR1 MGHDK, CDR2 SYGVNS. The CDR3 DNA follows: TGTGCCACCCTCCCTAGAACAGTCTACGAGCAGTACTTC. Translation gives CATLPRTVYEQYF.

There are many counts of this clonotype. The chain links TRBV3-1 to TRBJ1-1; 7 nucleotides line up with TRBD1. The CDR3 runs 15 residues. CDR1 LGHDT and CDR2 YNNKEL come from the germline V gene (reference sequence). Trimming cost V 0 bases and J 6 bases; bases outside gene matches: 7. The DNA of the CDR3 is TGTGCCAGCAGCCAAGAAGGATGGCAGGGGGCTGAAGCTTTCTTT. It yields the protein CASSQEGWQGAEAFF.

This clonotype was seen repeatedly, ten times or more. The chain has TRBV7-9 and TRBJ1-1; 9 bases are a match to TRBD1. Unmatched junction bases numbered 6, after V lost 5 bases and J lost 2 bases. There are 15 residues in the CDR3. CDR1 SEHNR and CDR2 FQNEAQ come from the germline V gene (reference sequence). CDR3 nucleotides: TGTGCCAGCAGCCAAGGACAGGGGATTAACACTGAAGCTTTCTTT. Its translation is CASSQGQGINTEAFF. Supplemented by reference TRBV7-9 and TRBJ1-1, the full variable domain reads DTGVSQNPRHKITKRGQNVTFRCDPISEHNRLYWYRQTLGQGPEFLTYFQNEAQLEKSRLLSDRFSAERPKGSFSTLEIQRTEQGDSAMYLCASSQGQGINTEAFFGQGTRLTVV.

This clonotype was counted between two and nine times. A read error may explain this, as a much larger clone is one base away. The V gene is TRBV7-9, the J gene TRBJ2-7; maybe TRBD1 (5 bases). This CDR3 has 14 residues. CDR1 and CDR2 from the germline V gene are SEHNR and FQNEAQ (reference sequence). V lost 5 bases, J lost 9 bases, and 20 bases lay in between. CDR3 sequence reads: CASSPRQRQDGQYF. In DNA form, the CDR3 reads TGTGCCAGCAGCCCCCGACAGAGACAAGACGGGCAGTACTTC.

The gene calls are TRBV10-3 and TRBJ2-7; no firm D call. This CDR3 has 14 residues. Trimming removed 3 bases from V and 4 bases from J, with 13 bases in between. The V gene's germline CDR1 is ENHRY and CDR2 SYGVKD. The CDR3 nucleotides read TGTGCCATCAGTGACTCGTTGGGATCTTACGAGCAGTACTTC. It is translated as CAISDSLGSYEQYF.

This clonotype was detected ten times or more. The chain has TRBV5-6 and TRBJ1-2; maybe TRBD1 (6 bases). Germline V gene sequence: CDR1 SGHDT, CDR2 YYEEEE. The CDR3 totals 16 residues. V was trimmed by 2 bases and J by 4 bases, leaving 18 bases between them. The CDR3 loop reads CASSFKAGETLYGYTF. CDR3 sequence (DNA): TGTGCCAGCAGCTTCAAGGCAGGGGAGACCCTCTATGGCTACACCTTC.

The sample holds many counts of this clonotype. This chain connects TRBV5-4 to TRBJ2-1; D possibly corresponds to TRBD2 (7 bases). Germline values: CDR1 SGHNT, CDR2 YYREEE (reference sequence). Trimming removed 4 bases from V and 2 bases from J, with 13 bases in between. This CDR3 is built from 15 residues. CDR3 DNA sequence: TGTGCCAGCAGCGGGGGGGGCGGCACCTACAATGAGCAGTTCTTC. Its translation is CASSGGGGTYNEQFF.

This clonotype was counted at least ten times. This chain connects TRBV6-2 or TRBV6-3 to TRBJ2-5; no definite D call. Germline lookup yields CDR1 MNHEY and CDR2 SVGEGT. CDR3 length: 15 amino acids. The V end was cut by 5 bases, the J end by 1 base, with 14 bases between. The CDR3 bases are TGTGCCAGCAGTAACACGCAGAAGACCCAAGAGACCCAGTACTTC. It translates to CASSNTQKTQETQYF.

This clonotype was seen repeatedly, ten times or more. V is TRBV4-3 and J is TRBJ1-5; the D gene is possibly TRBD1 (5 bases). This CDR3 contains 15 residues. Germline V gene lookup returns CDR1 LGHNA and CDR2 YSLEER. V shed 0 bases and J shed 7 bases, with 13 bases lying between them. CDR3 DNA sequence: TGCGCCAGCAGCCAAGATCAAGGGGATCGACAGCCCCAGCATTTT. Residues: CASSQDQGDRQPQHF.

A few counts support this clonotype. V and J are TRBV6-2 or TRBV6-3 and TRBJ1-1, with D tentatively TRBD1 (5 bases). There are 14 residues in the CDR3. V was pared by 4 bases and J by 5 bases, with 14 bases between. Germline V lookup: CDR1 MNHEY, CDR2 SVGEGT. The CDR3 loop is CASSLVQEGTEAFF. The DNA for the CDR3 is TGTGCCAGCAGTTTGGTACAGGAGGGGACTGAAGCTTTCTTT.